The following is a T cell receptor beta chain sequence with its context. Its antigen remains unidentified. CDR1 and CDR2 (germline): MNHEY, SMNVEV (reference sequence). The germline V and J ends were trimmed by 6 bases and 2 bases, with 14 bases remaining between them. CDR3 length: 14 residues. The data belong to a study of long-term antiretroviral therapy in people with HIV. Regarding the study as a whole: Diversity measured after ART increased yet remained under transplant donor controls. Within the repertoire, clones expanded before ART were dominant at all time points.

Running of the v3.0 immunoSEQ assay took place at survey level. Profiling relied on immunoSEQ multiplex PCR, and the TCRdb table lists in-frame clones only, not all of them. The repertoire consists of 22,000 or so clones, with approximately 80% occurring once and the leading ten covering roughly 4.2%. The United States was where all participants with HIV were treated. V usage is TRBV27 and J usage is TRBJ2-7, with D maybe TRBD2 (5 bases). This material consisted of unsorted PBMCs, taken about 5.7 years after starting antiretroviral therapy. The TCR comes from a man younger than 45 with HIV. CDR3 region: CASSPGGTAYEQYF. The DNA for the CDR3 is TGTGCCAGCAGCCCTGGAGGTACGGCCTACGAGCAGTACTTC.